The 4 T cell receptor beta chains listed next were all sequenced from one sample in a study of CD8+ T cells in alopecia areata. RNA extraction and reverse transcription yielded cDNA as sequencing template. The table came from immunoSEQ multiplex PCR; TCRdb's copy has only in-frame clones and leaves some out. Of about 250,000 clones in the sample, approximately 61% are singletons; the top ten hold 1.2%. Sequenced material: CD4+ T cells sorted from blood, taken at week 0. These TCRs come from a human donor with alopecia areata.

A few counts support this clone. For the CDR3, the DNA is TGTGCCATCAAGCCGCCAGAAAGTAATTCACCCCTCCACTTT. This gives the protein CAIKPPESNSPLHF. The V call is TRBV10-3, the J call TRBJ1-6, with D unclear. The germline V gene has CDR1 ENHRY and CDR2 SYGVKD. The germline V and J ends were trimmed by 7 bases and 6 bases, with 13 bases remaining between them. This CDR3 has 14 residues.

On this clone itself: Sequence at one end of the junction differs from germline and may be a read error. This chain links TRBV20-1 with TRBJ2-3, with 7 positions matching TRBD2. From germline, CDR1 is DFQATT and CDR2 SNEGSKA (reference sequence). CDR3 length equals 11 residues. Here the CDR3 reads CSAVEGDGGGF. CDR3 nucleotide sequence: TGCAGTGCGGTCGAAGGGGACGGCGGGGGTTTT.

The chain carries TRBV5-1 and TRBJ1-5; D ambiguous. The V gene's germline CDR1 is SGHRS and CDR2 YFSETQ. V was trimmed by 4 bases and J by 4 bases, leaving 12 bases between them. The length of the CDR3 is 14 residues. CDR3 sequence: CASSRDNLNQPQHF. In DNA, the CDR3 is TGCGCCAGCAGCCGCGACAACCTTAATCAGCCCCAGCATTTT.

This clone was seen a handful of times. The rearrangement uses TRBV2 and TRBJ1-6, with 9 bases that match TRBD1. The V gene's germline CDR1 is SNHLY and CDR2 FYNNEI. The ends lost 8 bases at V and 8 bases at J; junction bases unmatched: 10. The CDR3 extends over 15 amino acids. In nucleotides, the CDR3 is TGTGCCAGCGTAGGACTCCGGGACAGGGATTCACCCCTCCACTTT. It is translated as CASVGLRDRDSPLHF.